The rows below give T cell receptor beta chains drawn from one sample of a study of blood T cell repertoires in COVID-19. Measured with immunoSEQ multiplex PCR; TCRdb has only the in-frame clones, and not every one. The table has around 190,000 clones, about four fifths seen once. Material: peripheral blood. Every receptor here comes from a man between 70 and 80 years old with active or convalescent COVID-19. Each CDR3 is given with its conserved first and last residue. The order of the fields is CDR3 DNA, CDR3 protein, clone size, D gene, V gene, CDR3 length, J gene. The D gene is left open where the match is weak. Clone size is stated in some rows and not others, as once, few, many or a class when expanded.

CDR3 DNA: TGTGCCTGGAGTGTCCGTCTAACTAATGAAAAACTGTTTTTT
CDR3 protein: CAWSVRLTNEKLFF
clone size: -
D gene: -
V gene: TRBV30
CDR3 length: 14
J gene: TRBJ1-4

CDR3 DNA: TGTGCCAGCAGCTTGGCCGCTCTAGCTATAGATACGCAGTATTTT
CDR3 protein: CASSLAALAIDTQYF
clone size: -
D gene: -
V gene: TRBV5-5
CDR3 length: 15
J gene: TRBJ2-3

CDR3 DNA: TGTGCCAGCAGTGACCAAGCGGGGGAACTACCCTACGAGCAGTACTTC
CDR3 protein: CASSDQAGELPYEQYF
clone size: -
D gene: TRBD2
V gene: TRBV27
CDR3 length: 16
J gene: TRBJ2-7

CDR3 DNA: TGTGCCAGCAGCTCCGACAGAGGAAATCAGCCCCAGCATTTT
CDR3 protein: CASSSDRGNQPQHF
clone size: -
D gene: -
V gene: TRBV7-2
CDR3 length: 14
J gene: TRBJ1-5

CDR3 DNA: TGTGCCAGCAGCTGGGGGGGTGGCACCGGGGAGCTGTTTTTT
CDR3 protein: CASSWGGGTGELFF
clone size: -
D gene: TRBD2
V gene: TRBV11-2
CDR3 length: 14
J gene: TRBJ2-2

CDR3 DNA: TGTGCCTGGAGTGTACAGGGGGCAAACTATGGCTACACCTTC
CDR3 protein: CAWSVQGANYGYTF
clone size: -
D gene: TRBD1
V gene: TRBV30
CDR3 length: 14
J gene: TRBJ1-2

CDR3 DNA: TGTGCCAGCAGTTCTACCTACAACACTGAAGCTTTCTTT
CDR3 protein: CASSSTYNTEAFF
clone size: -
D gene: -
V gene: TRBV7-3
CDR3 length: 13
J gene: TRBJ1-1

CDR3 DNA: TGTGCCAGCAGCACACCCACGGGGGATCCTAATGAAAAACTGTTTTTT
CDR3 protein: CASSTPTGDPNEKLFF
clone size: -
D gene: -
V gene: TRBV5-6
CDR3 length: 16
J gene: TRBJ1-4

CDR3 DNA: TGTGCTAGTGGTAACGGACTAGCGGGAGATACCTACGAGCAGTACTTC
CDR3 protein: CASGNGLAGDTYEQYF
clone size: -
D gene: TRBD2
V gene: TRBV12-5
CDR3 length: 16
J gene: TRBJ2-7

CDR3 DNA: TGTGCCAGCAGACAGGGGGCGAGCAATCAGCCCCAGCATTTT
CDR3 protein: CASRQGASNQPQHF
clone size: -
D gene: TRBD1
V gene: TRBV6-5
CDR3 length: 14
J gene: TRBJ1-5

CDR3 DNA: TGTGCTAGTGGTCTAACCTCCGGGACTAGCGGCTACAATGAGCAGTTCTTC
CDR3 protein: CASGLTSGTSGYNEQFF
clone size: few
D gene: TRBD2
V gene: TRBV12-5
CDR3 length: 17
J gene: TRBJ2-1

CDR3 DNA: TGTGCCAGCAGTTCCCGACAGGGAGGTAGCAATCAGCCCCAGCATTTT
CDR3 protein: CASSSRQGGSNQPQHF
clone size: few
D gene: TRBD1
V gene: TRBV2
CDR3 length: 16
J gene: TRBJ1-5

CDR3 DNA: TGTGCCAGCATCCCCCCGGCGGGGTTCACTGAAGCTTTCTTT
CDR3 protein: CASIPPAGFTEAFF
clone size: -
D gene: -
V gene: TRBV6-5
CDR3 length: 14
J gene: TRBJ1-1

CDR3 DNA: TGTGCCAGCAGCTTAGCGCTTCAAGGGGGCCCGAACTATGGCTACACCTTC
CDR3 protein: CASSLALQGGPNYGYTF
clone size: -
D gene: TRBD1
V gene: TRBV7-2
CDR3 length: 17
J gene: TRBJ1-2

CDR3 DNA: TGTGCCAGCAGGGAGGGACTAGCGGGGGCCAATTTGCAGTTCTTC
CDR3 protein: CASREGLAGANLQFF
clone size: -
D gene: TRBD2
V gene: TRBV6-5
CDR3 length: 15
J gene: TRBJ2-1

CDR3 DNA: TGTGCCAGCGGGGCGAGCTATGGCTACACCTTC
CDR3 protein: CASGASYGYTF
clone size: few
D gene: -
V gene: TRBV3-1/TRBV3-2
CDR3 length: 11
J gene: TRBJ1-2

CDR3 DNA: TGTGCCAGCAGTTTGCCGGGACAGGGGAATGAAAAACTGTTTTTT
CDR3 protein: CASSLPGQGNEKLFF
clone size: few
D gene: TRBD1
V gene: TRBV6-6
CDR3 length: 15
J gene: TRBJ1-4

CDR3 DNA: TGCAGCGTTGAAGAATGGACAGGGGCTAATGAAAAACTGTTTTTT
CDR3 protein: CSVEEWTGANEKLFF
clone size: -
D gene: TRBD1
V gene: TRBV29-1
CDR3 length: 15
J gene: TRBJ1-4

CDR3 DNA: TGTGCCAGCAGCGCGACAGGGGAAAGTCAGCCCCAGCATTTT
CDR3 protein: CASSATGESQPQHF
clone size: -
D gene: TRBD1
V gene: TRBV2
CDR3 length: 14
J gene: TRBJ1-5

CDR3 DNA: TGTGCCAGCAGTCAGGACAGGGTGGGAGCTTTCTTT
CDR3 protein: CASSQDRVGAFF
clone size: -
D gene: TRBD1
V gene: TRBV12-3/TRBV12-4
CDR3 length: 12
J gene: TRBJ1-1

CDR3 DNA: TGTGCCAGCAGCCACCACAGGGGGCTTAACTATGGCTACACCTTC
CDR3 protein: CASSHHRGLNYGYTF
clone size: few
D gene: TRBD1
V gene: TRBV11-3
CDR3 length: 15
J gene: TRBJ1-2

CDR3 DNA: TGTGCCAGCAGCGTAGAACAGGGTGGCGAGCAGTACTTC
CDR3 protein: CASSVEQGGEQYF
clone size: once
D gene: -
V gene: TRBV9
CDR3 length: 13
J gene: TRBJ2-7

CDR3 DNA: TGTGCCAGCAGCACGGGAGCTTCGGACAATGAGCAGTTCTTC
CDR3 protein: CASSTGASDNEQFF
clone size: -
D gene: -
V gene: TRBV9
CDR3 length: 14
J gene: TRBJ2-1

CDR3 DNA: TGCAGTGCTAGTAGACAGGGGAATGGCTACACCTTC
CDR3 protein: CSASRQGNGYTF
clone size: once
D gene: TRBD1
V gene: TRBV20-1
CDR3 length: 12
J gene: TRBJ1-2

CDR3 DNA: TGTGCCAGCAGCTTAGATCTGTATTCACCCCTCCACTTT
CDR3 protein: CASSLDLYSPLHF
clone size: -
D gene: -
V gene: TRBV11-2
CDR3 length: 13
J gene: TRBJ1-6

CDR3 DNA: TGTGCCAGCAGCTCAGGGACTAGCGCAGAGACCCAGTACTTC
CDR3 protein: CASSSGTSAETQYF
clone size: -
D gene: TRBD2
V gene: TRBV7-9
CDR3 length: 14
J gene: TRBJ2-5